This TCR beta chain was identified in a study of blood T cell repertoires in COVID-19. Only in-frame clones appear in the TCRdb table, and some are missing; sequencing was by immunoSEQ multiplex PCR. The sample has approximately 110,000 clones; about 70% are singletons. Trimming removed 8 bases at V and 1 base at J, with 14 bases between. The CDR3 loop spans 14 amino acids. Per germline, CDR1 KGHDR and CDR2 SFDVKD. J is TRBJ2-7 and V is TRBV24-1; a weak D match, TRBD2 (5 bases). The sequenced sample was peripheral blood. The clonotype originates from a man of 80 years or more with COVID-19, enrolled during active disease. The CDR3 loop reads CATISGIGSYEQYF. The CDR3 nucleotides are TGTGCCACCATCAGCGGAATCGGATCCTACGAGCAGTACTTC.